Below are 7 T cell receptor beta chains sequenced from a single sample in a study of CD8+ T cells in alopecia areata. The treatment: oral pan-JAK inhibitor, 5-10 mg twice daily. Extracted from the samples, RNA was reverse transcribed into cDNA to serve as the sequencing template. Sequencing used immunoSEQ multiplex PCR; TCRdb keeps in-frame clones, though not all of them. Altogether around 290,000 clones are present, 58% being singletons, with the ten largest covering more than 1.5%. The source material was CD4+ T cells sorted from blood, sampled at week 24, from a patient treated with tofacitinib. Receptors were obtained from a human donor with alopecia areata.

CDR3 loop: CASTVGQDYGYTF. The CDR3 bases are TGTGCCAGCACCGTGGGACAGGATTATGGCTACACCTTC. The genes are TRBV7-2 and TRBJ1-2; 8 bases map to TRBD1. The germline V gene encodes CDR1 SGHTA and CDR2 FQGNSA. The CDR3 runs 13 residues. J was trimmed by 5 bases and V by 7 bases; bases with no gene match: 6.

The chain couples TRBV30 to TRBJ1-2; TRBD1 aligns across 8 bases. CDR3 length equals 13 residues. Germline V gene lookup returns CDR1 GTSNPN and CDR2 SVGIG (reference sequence). With V trimmed by 1 base and J by 7 bases, 5 bases remained unmatched. The CDR3 DNA sequence: TGTGCCTGGAGTGGATTTCAGGGGGCTGGCTACACCTTC. It specifies CAWSGFQGAGYTF.

A few counts support this clone. The chain couples TRBV10-3 to TRBJ2-3; D is possibly TRBD2 (5 bases). Trimming cost V 5 bases and J 0 bases, with 15 bases left between them. The germline gives CDR1 ENHRY, CDR2 SYGVKD. The CDR3 has 16 residues. Here the CDR3 DNA reads TGTGCCATCAGTCATACTAGTCACATTAGCACAGATACGCAGTATTTT. Translating it yields CAISHTSHISTDTQYF.

Only a few counts were recorded for this clone. The chain has TRBV11-2 and TRBJ2-7, with 7 bases matching TRBD1. The ends lost 5 bases at V and 2 bases at J; junction bases unmatched: 9. CDR3 length: 15 residues. CDR1 SGHAT and CDR2 FQNNGV come from the germline V gene. The CDR3 sequence: CASSEIHRGPYEQYF. Written as DNA, the CDR3 is TGTGCCAGCAGCGAAATCCACAGGGGTCCCTACGAGCAGTACTTC.

The rearrangement joins TRBV30 to TRBJ1-6; 7 bases are a match to TRBD1. Germline values: CDR1 GTSNPN, CDR2 SVGIG (reference sequence). J lost 7 bases, V lost 5 bases, and 8 bases had no gene match. There are 14 residues in the CDR3. Written as DNA, the CDR3 is TGTGCCTGGGACCTCAAGGGGGCGAATTCACCCCTCCACTTT. It yields the protein CAWDLKGANSPLHF.

The chain is built from TRBV6-5 and TRBJ1-2; TRBD1 matches 8 bases. CDR1 is MNHEY, CDR2 SVGAGI, per germline. V lost 0 bases, J lost 8 bases, and 2 bases stayed unmatched. There are 13 residues in the CDR3. Here the CDR3 DNA reads TGTGCCAGCAGTTACTCGACAGGGGAAGGCTACACCTTC. This gives the protein CASSYSTGEGYTF.

The V call is TRBV4-1, the J call TRBJ1-1; tentative D call: TRBD1 (6 bases). Germline CDR1 is MGHRA and CDR2 is YSYEKL. The CDR3 loop spans 14 amino acids. V was trimmed by 0 bases and J by 5 bases, leaving 10 bases between them. The CDR3 coding sequence is TGCGCCAGCAGCCAAGATATGCAGGGGACTGAAGCTTTCTTT. This codes for CASSQDMQGTEAFF.